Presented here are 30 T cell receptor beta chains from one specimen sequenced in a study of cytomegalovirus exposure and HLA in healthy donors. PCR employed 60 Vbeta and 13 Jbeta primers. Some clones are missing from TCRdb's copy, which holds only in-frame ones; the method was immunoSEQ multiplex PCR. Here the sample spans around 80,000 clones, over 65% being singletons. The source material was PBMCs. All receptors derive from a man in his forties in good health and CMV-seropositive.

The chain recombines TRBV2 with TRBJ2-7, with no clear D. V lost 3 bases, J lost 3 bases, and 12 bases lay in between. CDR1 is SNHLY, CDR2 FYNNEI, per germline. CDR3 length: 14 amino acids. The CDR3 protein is CASSDGGQNYEQYF. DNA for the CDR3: TGTGCCAGCAGTGATGGTGGTCAGAACTACGAGCAGTACTTC.

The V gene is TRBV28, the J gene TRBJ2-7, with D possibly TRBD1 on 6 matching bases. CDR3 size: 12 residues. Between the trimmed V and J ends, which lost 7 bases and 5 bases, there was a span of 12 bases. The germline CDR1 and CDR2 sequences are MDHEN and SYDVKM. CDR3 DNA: TGTGCCAGCACCCAAACAGGGAACGAGCAGTACTTC. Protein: CASTQTGNEQYF. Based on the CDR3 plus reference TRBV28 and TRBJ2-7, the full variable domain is DVKVTQSSRYLVKRTGEKVFLECVQDMDHENMFWYRQDPGLGLRLIYFSYDVKMKEKGDIPEGYSVSREKKERFSLILESASTNQTSMYLCASTQTGNEQYFGPGTRLTVT.

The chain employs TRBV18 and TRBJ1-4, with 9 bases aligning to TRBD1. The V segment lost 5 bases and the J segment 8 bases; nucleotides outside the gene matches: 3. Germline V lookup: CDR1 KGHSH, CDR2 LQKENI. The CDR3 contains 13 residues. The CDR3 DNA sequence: TGTGCCAGCTCAGCGACAGGGGGAGAAAAACTGTTTTTT. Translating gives CASSATGGEKLFF.

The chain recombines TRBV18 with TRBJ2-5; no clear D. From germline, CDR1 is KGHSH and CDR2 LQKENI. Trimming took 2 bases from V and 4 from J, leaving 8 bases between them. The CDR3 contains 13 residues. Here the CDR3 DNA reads TGTGCCAGCTCACCAGCCGAGCGAGAGACCCAGTACTTC. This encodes CASSPAERETQYF.

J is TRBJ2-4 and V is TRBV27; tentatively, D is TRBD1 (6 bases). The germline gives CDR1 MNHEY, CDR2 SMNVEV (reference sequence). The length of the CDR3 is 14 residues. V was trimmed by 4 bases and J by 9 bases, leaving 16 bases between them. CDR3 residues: CASSSRQQGGIQYF. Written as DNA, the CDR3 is TGTGCCAGCAGTTCCAGGCAACAGGGCGGCATTCAGTACTTC.

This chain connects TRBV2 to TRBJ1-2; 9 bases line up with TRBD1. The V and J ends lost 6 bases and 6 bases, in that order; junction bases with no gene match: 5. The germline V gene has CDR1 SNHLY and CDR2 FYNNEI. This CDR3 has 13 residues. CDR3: CASRLGTGNGYTF. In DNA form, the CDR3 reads TGTGCCAGCAGACTCGGGACAGGGAATGGCTACACCTTC.

The CDR3 nucleotides are TGTGCCAGCAGCTCGGAGGCGAACACTGAAGCTTTCTTT. It is translated as CASSSEANTEAFF. The gene calls are TRBV5-8 and TRBJ1-1, with no clear D. With 3 bases removed from V and 1 base from J, the gap between germline ends came to 7 bases. CDR1 and CDR2 from the germline V gene are SGHTS and YDEGEE. The CDR3 spans 13 residues.

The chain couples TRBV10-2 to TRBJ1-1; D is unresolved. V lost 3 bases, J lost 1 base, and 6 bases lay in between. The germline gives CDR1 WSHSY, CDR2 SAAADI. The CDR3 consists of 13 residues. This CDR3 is CASSEEGNTEAFF. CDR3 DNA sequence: TGCGCCAGCAGTGAAGAGGGGAACACTGAAGCTTTCTTT.

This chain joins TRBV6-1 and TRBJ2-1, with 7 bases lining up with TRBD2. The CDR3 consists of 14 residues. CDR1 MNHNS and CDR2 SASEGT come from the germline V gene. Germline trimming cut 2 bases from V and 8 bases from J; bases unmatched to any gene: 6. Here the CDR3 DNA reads TGTGCCAGCAGTGAATTATTAGCGGGCCATGAGCAGTTCTTC. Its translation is CASSELLAGHEQFF.

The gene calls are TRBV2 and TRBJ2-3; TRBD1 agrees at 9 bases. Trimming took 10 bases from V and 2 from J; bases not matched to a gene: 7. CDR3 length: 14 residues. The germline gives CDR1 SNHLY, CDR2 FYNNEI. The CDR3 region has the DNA TGTGCCACTTACCGGGACAGGGACACAGATACGCAGTATTTT. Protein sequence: CATYRDRDTDTQYF.

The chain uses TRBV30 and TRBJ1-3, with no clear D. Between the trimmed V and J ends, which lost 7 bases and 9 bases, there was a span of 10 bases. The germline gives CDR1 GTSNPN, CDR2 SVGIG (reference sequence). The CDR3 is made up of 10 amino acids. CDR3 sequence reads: CAFSAGTIYF. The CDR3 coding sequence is TGTGCCTTTTCCGCAGGCACCATATATTTT.

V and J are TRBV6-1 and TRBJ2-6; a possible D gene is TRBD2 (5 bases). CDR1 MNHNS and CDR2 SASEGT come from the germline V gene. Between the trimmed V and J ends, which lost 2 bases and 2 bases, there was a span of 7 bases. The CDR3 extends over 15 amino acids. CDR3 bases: TGTGCCAGCAGTGAACGGAGGCCTGGGGCCAACGTCCTGACTTTC. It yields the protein CASSERRPGANVLTF.

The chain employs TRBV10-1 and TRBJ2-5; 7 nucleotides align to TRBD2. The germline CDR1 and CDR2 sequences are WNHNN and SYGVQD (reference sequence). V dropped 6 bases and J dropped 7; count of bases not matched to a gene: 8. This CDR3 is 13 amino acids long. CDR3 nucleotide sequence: TGCGCCAGCAGCGATCGGACTAGGGGGACCCAGTACTTC. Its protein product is CASSDRTRGTQYF.

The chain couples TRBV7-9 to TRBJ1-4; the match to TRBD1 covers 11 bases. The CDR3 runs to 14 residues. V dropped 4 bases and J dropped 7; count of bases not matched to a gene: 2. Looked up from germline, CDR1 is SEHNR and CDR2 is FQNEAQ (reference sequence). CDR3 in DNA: TGTGCCAGCAGCTCGGACAGGGGGCTTGAAAAACTGTTTTTT. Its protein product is CASSSDRGLEKLFF.

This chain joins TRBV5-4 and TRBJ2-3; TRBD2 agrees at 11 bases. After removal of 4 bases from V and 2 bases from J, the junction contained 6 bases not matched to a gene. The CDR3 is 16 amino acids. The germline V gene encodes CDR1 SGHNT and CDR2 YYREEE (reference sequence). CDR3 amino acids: CASSSPSGGPTDTQYF. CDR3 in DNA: TGTGCCAGCAGCAGCCCTAGCGGGGGGCCCACAGATACGCAGTATTTT. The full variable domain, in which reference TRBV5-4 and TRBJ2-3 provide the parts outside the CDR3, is ETGVTQSPTHLIKTRGQQVTLRCSSQSGHNTVSWYQQALGQGPQFIFQYYREEENGRGNFPPRFSGLQFPNYSSELNVNALELDDSALYLCASSSPSGGPTDTQYFGPGTRLTVL.

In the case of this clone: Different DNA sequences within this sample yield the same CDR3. In DNA, the CDR3 is TGCGCCAGCAGCTTGGTCCCCGGCGGAGAAAAACTGTTTTTT. Amino acid sequence: CASSLVPGGEKLFF. This chain joins TRBV5-1 and TRBJ1-4; D gene ambiguous. CDR3 length: 14 residues. Trimming took off 0 bases at V and 8 bases at J, with 11 bases between the two ends. Germline V gene sequence: CDR1 SGHRS, CDR2 YFSETQ.

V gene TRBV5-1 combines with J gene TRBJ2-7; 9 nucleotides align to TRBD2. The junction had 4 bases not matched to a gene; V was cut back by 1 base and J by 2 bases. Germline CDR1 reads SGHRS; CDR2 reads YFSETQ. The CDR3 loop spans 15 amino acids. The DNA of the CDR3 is TGCGCCAGCAGCTTGAGCCTAGCGGGGACCTACGAGCAGTACTTC. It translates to CASSLSLAGTYEQYF.

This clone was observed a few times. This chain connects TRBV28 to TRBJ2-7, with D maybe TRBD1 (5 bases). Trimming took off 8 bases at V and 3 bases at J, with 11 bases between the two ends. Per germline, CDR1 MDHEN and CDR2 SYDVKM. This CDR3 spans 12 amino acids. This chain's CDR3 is CASFGQSYEQYF. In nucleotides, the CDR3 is TGTGCCAGCTTTGGACAAAGCTACGAGCAGTACTTC.

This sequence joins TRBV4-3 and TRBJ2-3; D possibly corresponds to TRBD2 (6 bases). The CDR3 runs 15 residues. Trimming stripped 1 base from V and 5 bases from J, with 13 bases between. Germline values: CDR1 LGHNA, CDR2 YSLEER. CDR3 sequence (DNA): TGCGCCAGCAGCCAAGTAGGGACTTCGGGAGATACGCAGTATTTT. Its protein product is CASSQVGTSGDTQYF.

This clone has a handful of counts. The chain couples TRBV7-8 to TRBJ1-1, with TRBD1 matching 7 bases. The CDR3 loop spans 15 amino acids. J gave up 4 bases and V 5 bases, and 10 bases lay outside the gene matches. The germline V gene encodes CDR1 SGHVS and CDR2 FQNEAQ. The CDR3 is CASSATTGMGTEAFF. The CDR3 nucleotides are TGTGCCAGCAGCGCTACGACAGGGATGGGCACTGAAGCTTTCTTT.

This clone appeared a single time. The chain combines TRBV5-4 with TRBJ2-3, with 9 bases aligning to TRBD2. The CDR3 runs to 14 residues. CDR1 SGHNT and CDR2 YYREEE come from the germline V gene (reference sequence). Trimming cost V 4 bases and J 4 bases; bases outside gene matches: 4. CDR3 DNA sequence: TGTGCCAGCAGCCTGGGACTAGCAGCAGATACGCAGTATTTT. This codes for CASSLGLAADTQYF.

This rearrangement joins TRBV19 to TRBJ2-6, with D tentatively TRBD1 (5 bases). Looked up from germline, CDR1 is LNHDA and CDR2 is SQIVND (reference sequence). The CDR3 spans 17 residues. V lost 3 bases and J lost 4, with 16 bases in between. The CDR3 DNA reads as TGTGCCAGTAGTATCTGGGGCAGCACCTTCGGGGCCAACGTCCTGACTTTC. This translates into CASSIWGSTFGANVLTF. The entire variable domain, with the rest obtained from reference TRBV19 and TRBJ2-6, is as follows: DGGITQSPKYLFRKEGQNVTLSCEQNLNHDAMYWYRQDPGQGLRLIYYSQIVNDFQKGDIAEGYSVSREKKESFPLTVTSAQKNPTAFYLCASSIWGSTFGANVLTFGAGSRLTVL.

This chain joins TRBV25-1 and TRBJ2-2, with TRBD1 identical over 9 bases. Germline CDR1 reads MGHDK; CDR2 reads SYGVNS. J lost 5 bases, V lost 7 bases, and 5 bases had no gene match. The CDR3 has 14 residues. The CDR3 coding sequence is TGTGCCAGCACCGACAGGGGGATAACCGGGGAGCTGTTTTTT. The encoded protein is CASTDRGITGELFF.

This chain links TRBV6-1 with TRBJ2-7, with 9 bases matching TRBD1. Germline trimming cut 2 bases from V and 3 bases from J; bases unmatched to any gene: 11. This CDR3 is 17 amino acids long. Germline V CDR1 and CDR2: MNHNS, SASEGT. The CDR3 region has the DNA TGTGCCAGCAGTGAAAAGGTGAGAGGGACAGGGATCTACGAGCAGTACTTC. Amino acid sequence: CASSEKVRGTGIYEQYF.

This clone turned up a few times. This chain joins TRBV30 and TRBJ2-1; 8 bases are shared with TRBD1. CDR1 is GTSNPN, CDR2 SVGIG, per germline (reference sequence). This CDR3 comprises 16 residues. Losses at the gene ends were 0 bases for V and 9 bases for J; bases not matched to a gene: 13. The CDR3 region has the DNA TGTGCCTGGAGTGTACCCTTCCGGACAGGGTCAACTGAGCAGTTCTTC. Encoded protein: CAWSVPFRTGSTEQFF.

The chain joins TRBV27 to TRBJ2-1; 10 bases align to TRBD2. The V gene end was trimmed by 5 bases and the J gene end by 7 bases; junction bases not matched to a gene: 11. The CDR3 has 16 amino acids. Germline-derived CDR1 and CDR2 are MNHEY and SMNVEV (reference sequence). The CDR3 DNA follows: TGTGCCAGCAGTAGCCTAGCGGGAGTAAAGTGGAATGAGCAGTTCTTC. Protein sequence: CASSSLAGVKWNEQFF.

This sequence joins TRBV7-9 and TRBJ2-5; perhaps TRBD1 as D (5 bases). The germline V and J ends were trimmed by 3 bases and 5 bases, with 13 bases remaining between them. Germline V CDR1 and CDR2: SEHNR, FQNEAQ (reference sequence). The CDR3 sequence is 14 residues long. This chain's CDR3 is CASSFLSDTETQYF. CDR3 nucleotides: TGTGCCAGCAGCTTTCTCTCGGACACGGAGACCCAGTACTTC.

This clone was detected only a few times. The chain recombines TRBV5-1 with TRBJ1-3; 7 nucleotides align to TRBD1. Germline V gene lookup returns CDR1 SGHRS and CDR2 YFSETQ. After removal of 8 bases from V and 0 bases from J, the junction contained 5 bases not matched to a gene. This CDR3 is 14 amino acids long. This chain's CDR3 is CASRGQDSGNTIYF. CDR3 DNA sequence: TGCGCCAGTAGGGGGCAAGACTCTGGAAACACCATATATTTT.

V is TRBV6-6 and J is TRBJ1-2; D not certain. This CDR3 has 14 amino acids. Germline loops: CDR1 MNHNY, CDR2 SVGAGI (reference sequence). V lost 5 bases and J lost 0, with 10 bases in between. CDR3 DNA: TGTGCCAGCAGTCAGTCGACACCTAACTATGGCTACACCTTC. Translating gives CASSQSTPNYGYTF.

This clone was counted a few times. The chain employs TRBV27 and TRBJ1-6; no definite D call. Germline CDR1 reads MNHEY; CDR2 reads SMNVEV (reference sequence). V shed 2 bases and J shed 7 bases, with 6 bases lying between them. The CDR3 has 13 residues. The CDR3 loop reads CASSLRGNSPLHF. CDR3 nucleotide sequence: TGTGCCAGCAGTTTACGGGGAAATTCACCCCTCCACTTT.